This T cell receptor (beta chain) was captured in a study of blood T cell repertoires in COVID-19. Recruits, aged roughly 18 to 100 years, lived in 24 US areas. Donors in Cohort 3 who had recovered were those with two negative PCRs, healthcare professional clearance, or resolution of their symptoms. This clone was observed many times. Sequenced by immunoSEQ multiplex PCR; TCRdb stores in-frame clones only, minus some. The sample lists about 220,000 clones, over 65% occurring once. This CDR3 is built from 14 residues. V was shortened by 2 bases and J by 5 bases, with 12 bases between the two germline ends. Germline loops: CDR1 MNHEY, CDR2 SVGEGT.

Sequenced: PBMCs or T cells enriched from blood (not recorded which). This chain links TRBV6-2 or TRBV6-3 with TRBJ2-5; TRBD2 might be the D (6 bases). The receptor was isolated from a woman aged 60-75 years who had recovered from COVID-19. CDR3 sequence (DNA): TGTGCCAGCAGTTACGGTCTAGCGAGGGAGACCCAGTACTTC. Translation gives CASSYGLARETQYF.